The entry below gives a single T cell receptor beta chain sequence along with its context. What it binds is not known. This sample was taken from a study of regulatory T cells in long-lasting Graves disease. The wider study: The definition of persistent Graves' disease was over 5 years of antithyroid drugs with positive TSH receptor antibodies. Whole-study findings and limits: Preferential use of TRBV28, TRBJ1-2 and TRBJ2-5 was seen in persistent disease.

Arm-PCR of CDR3 regions and iRepertoire HTBI primers were the basis on which TCR beta libraries were built. TCRdb independently ran MiXCR on the multiplex PCR reads; one entry per CDR3 protein. The profile shows 400,000 to 500,000 distinct CDR3 sequences, around a fifth of them singletons. The time point: persistent/refractory GD, antithyroid drugs over 5 years with positive TRAb. The TCR library was prepared using RNA isolated from PBMCs. Germline CDR1 is SGHAT and CDR2 is FQNNGV. The CDR3 extends over 20 amino acids. V was clipped by 4 bases and J by 7 bases; unmatched bases: 18. The chain combines TRBV11-2 with TRBJ2-2, with 13 bases fitting TRBD2. This receptor was obtained from a female donor with Graves disease. This material consisted of peripheral blood mononuclear cells (PBMCs), taken when the disease was refractory, from a patient treated with antithyroid drugs. The CDR3 loop is CASSSLGGLGTSGKDGELFF. In DNA, the CDR3 is TGTGCCAGCAGCTCCTTGGGGGGATTGGGGACTAGCGGGAAAGACGGGGAGCTGTTTTTT.